The 20 T cell receptor beta chains reported below all come from one sample, sequenced in a study of cytomegalovirus exposure and HLA in healthy donors. PCR used 60 Vbeta primers and 13 Jbeta primers. The data were produced by immunoSEQ multiplex PCR, yet TCRdb's version contains in-frame clones alone and is incomplete. The data show about 170,000 clones, about 80% seen once. Material: PBMCs. The receptors come from a woman aged 45-65 years in good health and CMV-seropositive.

V is TRBV14 and J is TRBJ1-4, with 9 nucleotides matching TRBD1. The CDR3 has 15 residues. Germline assignment: CDR1 SGHDN and CDR2 FVKESK. With 4 bases clipped from V and 7 bases from J, the junction kept 7 bases outside the gene matches. The CDR3 DNA sequence: TGTGCCAGCAGCCCCCGGACAGGGGTGGGTGAAAAACTGTTTTTT. It is translated as CASSPRTGVGEKLFF. Full variable domain (missing parts from reference TRBV14 and TRBJ1-4): EAGVTQFPSHSVIEKGQTVTLRCDPISGHDNLYWYRRVMGKEIKFLLHFVKESKQDESGMPNNRFLAERTGGTYSTLKVQPAELEDSGVYFCASSPRTGVGEKLFFGSGTQLSVL.

The gene calls are TRBV6-1 and TRBJ2-2; 7 bases map to TRBD1. This CDR3 has 15 residues. With V trimmed by 6 bases and J by 3 bases, 7 bases remained unmatched. Germline CDR1 MNHNS, CDR2 SASEGT. The CDR3 here is CASRDWTGYTGELFF. The DNA of the CDR3 is TGTGCCAGCAGAGATTGGACAGGTTACACCGGGGAGCTGTTTTTT.

The chain joins TRBV28 to TRBJ1-4, with a tentative D call TRBD1 (5 bases). The V gene's germline CDR1 is MDHEN and CDR2 SYDVKM. V lost 2 bases to trimming and J lost 7 bases, with 5 bases between them. This CDR3 spans 12 amino acids. CDR3 DNA sequence: TGTGCCAGCAGTTTAGGGGCTGAAAAACTGTTTTTT. It is translated as CASSLGAEKLFF.

This clone was picked up one time. The V gene is TRBV10-3, the J gene TRBJ2-7; TRBD2 might be the D (6 bases). V was cut by 6 bases and J by 0 bases, with 12 bases left in between. The CDR3 length is 14 residues. The germline V gene encodes CDR1 ENHRY and CDR2 SYGVKD. Here the CDR3 DNA reads TGTGCCATCAGCGGGACTTTTAGCTCCTACGAGCAGTACTTC. Translation gives CAISGTFSSYEQYF.

The chain links TRBV29-1 to TRBJ1-2; maybe TRBD1 (6 bases). Germline V gene sequence: CDR1 SQVTM, CDR2 ANQGSEA. Trimming shortened V by 7 bases and J by 5 bases, and 17 bases separated the two germline ends. CDR3 length: 13 amino acids. In DNA form, the CDR3 reads TGCAGCGCGGTAGCAGGGGCCCCTTATGGCTACACCTTC. Translation gives CSAVAGAPYGYTF.

This clone was detected a few times. DNA for the CDR3: TGTGCCAGCAGCAACGGTCTCGGGACAGGGCCGCGGGAGACCCAGTACTTC. Translation: CASSNGLGTGPRETQYF. The rearrangement links TRBV7-6 to TRBJ2-5; 9 nucleotides agree with TRBD1. The CDR3 sequence is 17 residues long. The V and J ends lost 5 bases and 5 bases, in that order; junction bases with no gene match: 15. Per the germline V gene, CDR1 is SGHVS and CDR2 is FNYEAQ.

The gene calls are TRBV7-2 and TRBJ2-7; the match to TRBD2 covers 10 bases. The CDR3 totals 19 residues. V dropped 2 bases and J dropped 3; count of bases not matched to a gene: 16. Per the germline V gene, CDR1 is SGHTA and CDR2 is FQGNSA. CDR3 sequence: CASSLRVAGGSDGNYEQYF. CDR3 DNA: TGTGCCAGCAGCTTAAGGGTAGCGGGGGGTTCCGATGGAAACTACGAGCAGTACTTC.

V is TRBV2 and J is TRBJ1-5; 7 nucleotides line up with TRBD1. Germline V lookup: CDR1 SNHLY, CDR2 FYNNEI. The trim removed 6 bases at V and 3 bases at J, leaving 8 bases unmatched. CDR3 size: 15 residues. The CDR3 sequence: CASSSGQTLNQPQHF. The DNA for the CDR3 is TGTGCCAGCAGCTCGGGACAGACCCTCAATCAGCCCCAGCATTTT.

The rearrangement uses TRBV7-2 and TRBJ2-2, with 8 bases that match TRBD2. Per germline, CDR1 SGHTA and CDR2 FQGNSA. This CDR3 region has 16 residues. Unmatched junction bases numbered 5, after V lost 2 bases and J lost 3 bases. The CDR3 nucleotides are TGTGCCAGCAGCTTAAATCCGGGAGGGCACACCGGGGAGCTGTTTTTT. Translating it yields CASSLNPGGHTGELFF.

This chain links TRBV28 with TRBJ2-7, with D perhaps TRBD1 (6 bases). This CDR3 is built from 14 residues. Looked up from germline, CDR1 is MDHEN and CDR2 is SYDVKM. The V end was cut by 2 bases, the J end by 4 bases, with 12 bases between. CDR3 protein: CASSLPGVVYEQYF. CDR3 coding DNA: TGTGCCAGCAGTTTACCAGGGGTGGTTTACGAGCAGTACTTC.

This chain uses TRBV28 with TRBJ1-5, with 8 nucleotides matching TRBD1. The V gene end was trimmed by 5 bases and the J gene end by 0 bases; junction bases not matched to a gene: 15. The CDR3 consists of 19 residues. CDR1 MDHEN and CDR2 SYDVKM come from the germline V gene. In nucleotides, the CDR3 is TGTGCCAGCAGTAGAGACCTACAGGGGGGAGTATATAGCAATCAGCCCCAGCATTTT. Protein product: CASSRDLQGGVYSNQPQHF.

The J gene is TRBJ2-7, the V gene TRBV21-1; no DNA check was done on the table's D call, TRBD1. TRBV21-1 is a pseudogene segment. CDR3 length: 16 amino acids. The DNA for the CDR3 is TGTGCCAGCAGTTCCGGGACAGGCACCTCTCCCGACGAGCAGTACTTC. Protein: CASSSGTGTSPDEQYF.

J is TRBJ1-5 and V is TRBV5-7, with 7 nucleotides matching TRBD1. TRBV5-7 is annotated as an ORF whose role is uncertain. The CDR3 sequence is 16 residues long. Unmatched junction bases numbered 11, after V lost 7 bases and J lost 1 base. The CDR3 region is CASAPVGQASNQPQHF. The CDR3 nucleotides read TGTGCCAGCGCTCCCGTAGGACAGGCGAGCAATCAGCCCCAGCATTTT.

The chain couples TRBV4-1 to TRBJ2-3; 13 nucleotides line up with TRBD2. The CDR3 covers 18 residues. Germline assignment: CDR1 MGHRA and CDR2 YSYEKL. The J segment lost 8 bases and the V segment lost 4 bases, leaving 15 bases of the junction unmatched. CDR3 bases: TGCGCCAGCAGCCCTGACCCAGGGACTAGCGGGGTATTTGTTACGCAGTATTTT. Translated: CASSPDPGTSGVFVTQYF.

This clone was recorded only once. The junction does not match germline at one end; this may be a read error. The chain uses TRBV6-1 and TRBJ1-2; D gene unclear. This CDR3 comprises 14 residues. The germline gives CDR1 MNHNS, CDR2 SASEGT. Here the CDR3 reads CASSEGEVYYGYTF. For the CDR3, the DNA is TGTGCCAGCAGCGAAGGAGAGGTTTATTATGGCTACACCTTC.

The chain carries TRBV4-1 and TRBJ2-7; 9 nucleotides agree with TRBD2. The CDR3 contains 17 residues. Germline CDR1 reads MGHRA; CDR2 reads YSYEKL. V gave up 1 base and J gave up 5 bases; unmatched junction bases: 12. The CDR3 DNA sequence: TGCGCCAGCAGCCAAGGCCTCCCGCGGGGGGGCGGGAACGAGCAGTACTTC. This gives the protein CASSQGLPRGGGNEQYF.

CDR3 loop: CASSLSDNEQFF. Written as DNA, the CDR3 is TGTGCCAGCAGCTTATCAGACAATGAGCAGTTCTTC. The J gene is TRBJ2-1, the V gene TRBV7-6; unclear D gene. CDR1 and CDR2 (germline): SGHVS, FNYEAQ. Trimming pared 2 bases from V and 5 bases from J, leaving 4 bases between. The CDR3 spans 12 residues. Full variable domain (remainder filled in from reference TRBV7-6 and TRBJ2-1): GAGVSQSPRYKVTKRGQDVALRCDPISGHVSLYWYRQALGQGPEFLTYFNYEAQQDKSGLPNDRFSAERPEGSISTLTIQRTEQRDSAMYRCASSLSDNEQFFGPGTRLTVL.

This clone was seen a single time. This chain links TRBV30 with TRBJ1-4; maybe TRBD1 (5 bases). This CDR3 is 17 amino acids long. V was trimmed by 0 bases and J by 4 bases, leaving 18 bases between them. CDR1 is GTSNPN and CDR2 is SVGIG in the germline V gene (reference sequence). CDR3 in DNA: TGTGCCTGGAGTGTACCACACCTACAGGCGAATAATGAAAAACTGTTTTTT. It specifies CAWSVPHLQANNEKLFF. The whole variable domain, filled in from reference TRBV30 and TRBJ1-4, reads SQTIHQWPATLVQPVGSPLSLECTVEGTSNPNLYWYRQAAGRGLQLLFYSVGIGQISSEVPQNLSASRPQDRQFILSSKKLLLSDSGFYLCAWSVPHLQANNEKLFFGSGTQLSVL.

This clone has just a few counts. V and J are TRBV6-1 and TRBJ2-7, with TRBD1 identical over 8 bases. Looked up from germline, CDR1 is MNHNS and CDR2 is SASEGT. Trimming removed 8 bases from V and 6 bases from J; junction bases left unmatched: 6. There are 12 residues in the CDR3. The CDR3 DNA sequence: TGTGCCAGCTCCAGGGGGCTCAGCGAGCAGTACTTC. It translates to CASSRGLSEQYF.

The chain employs TRBV19 and TRBJ2-5; weak D call: TRBD2 (6 bases). Per the germline V gene, CDR1 is LNHDA and CDR2 is SQIVND (reference sequence). Trimming shortened V by 3 bases and J by 2 bases, and 13 bases separated the two germline ends. This CDR3 has 15 residues. The CDR3 bases are TGTGCCAGTAGTATTGGGGGGATCGCGCAAGAGACCCAGTACTTC. This encodes CASSIGGIAQETQYF.